This T cell receptor (beta chain) was sequenced during a study of T-cell memory formation after mild COVID-19. Across the study: Largely, the TCR clusters proved donor specific. Study-wide findings and caveats: Largely, contracting CD4+ clones fell within CM and EM, and contracting CD8+ clones within EMRA. Pre-infection memory held some responding clones, suggesting pre-existing cross-reactive T cells responded.

J gave up 2 bases and V 4 bases, and 10 bases lay outside the gene matches. The CDR3 length is 16 residues. The germline V gene has CDR1 WSHSY and CDR2 SAAADI. This clonotype was detected only a few times. As yet, its antigen is unknown. A 5'RACE reaction primed in the constant segment made cDNA libraries of TCR alpha and TCR beta, and these carried sample barcodes and UMIs. Using its own MiXCR run on the 5' RACE reads, TCRdb lists one record per CDR3 protein. The sample includes roughly 300,000 distinct CDR3 sequences, roughly 16% seen only once; the top ten take approximately 25%. V and J are TRBV10-2 and TRBJ2-5, with 7 bases lining up with TRBD2. The TCR sequence derives from a young man who had mild COVID-19 (a few samples of this study predate the infection). Cell type and time point are not known. Material for sequencing was PBMCs or a T cell subset sorted from them (not recorded which). The CDR3 nucleotides read TGCGCCAGCAGTGCCCTTACGGGACTAAGTCAAGAGACCCAGTACTTC. This sequence encodes CASSALTGLSQETQYF.